This T cell receptor (beta chain) was identified in a study of beta chain features in type 1 diabetes. One heparinised blood draw, averaging about 0.11 L, came from each donor. Via the markers CD45RO/CCR7/CD25/CD127/CD95/CD27, stem cell-like memory, regulatory, central memory and naive CD4+ cells were sorted. There are 16 residues in the CDR3. Per germline, CDR1 SEHNR and CDR2 FQNEAQ (reference sequence). V was clipped by 4 bases and J by 4 bases; unmatched bases: 7. Whole-study results and caveats: Moderate yet significant TCRB CDR3 shortening was seen in Type 1 diabetes patients in all four CD4+ subsets. A pattern of fewer insertions and more deletions at VDJ junctions was seen in type 1 diabetes patients.

Remarks on this clone: Its matching antigen is unknown.

The sequenced template was cDNA made from the entire isolated RNA. About 3.5 million reads, on average, came from each naive, central memory and regulatory T cell sample. The data were produced by immunoSEQ multiplex PCR, yet TCRdb's version contains in-frame clones alone and is incomplete. Seen here are a few hundred thousand clones, over 8.5% observed once, and the top ten hold about 0.6%. The TCR was taken from a man under 40 with type 1 diabetes. The chain uses TRBV7-9 and TRBJ1-4, with TRBD1 matching 9 bases. The sequenced sample consisted of central memory CD4+ T cells from blood. Here the CDR3 reads CASSSFDRGINEKLFF. The CDR3 region has the DNA TGTGCCAGCAGCTCATTCGACAGGGGGATTAATGAAAAACTGTTTTTT.